These T cell receptor beta chains were read from a single sample in a study of blood T cell repertoires in COVID-19. Libraries were prepared by immunoSEQ multiplex PCR; TCRdb keeps only in-frame clonotypes and omits some of them. The table records under 200,000 clones, about 85% of them present only once. Sequencing used peripheral blood. The receptors derive from a woman of 80 years or more with acute or convalescent COVID-19. The CDR3 runs from the conserved cysteine through the conserved F or W. A D gene is named only where the DNA matches it firmly. Size is omitted from some rows. Given values are once, few, many or a class for expanded clones.

size,V,length,D,J,CDR3,DNA
.,TRBV30,14,TRBD1,TRBJ1-6,CAWSVQGQGLTLHF,TGTGCCTGGAGCGTACAGGGACAGGGGTTAACCCTCCACTTT
.,TRBV12-3/TRBV12-4,12,.,TRBJ2-1,CASKSLNNEQFF,TGTGCCAGCAAGAGTCTCAACAATGAGCAGTTCTTC
.,TRBV5-4,15,TRBD1,TRBJ2-1,CASSLDQGAYYEQFF,TGTGCCAGCAGCTTGGACCAGGGGGCTTATTATGAGCAGTTCTTC
many,TRBV4-1,12,.,TRBJ2-3,CASILLTDTQYF,TGCGCCAGCATCCTCCTCACAGATACGCAGTATTTT
.,TRBV5-1,14,TRBD2,TRBJ2-2,CASRTSGNTGELFF,TGCGCCAGCAGGACTAGCGGGAACACCGGGGAGCTGTTTTTT
once,TRBV11-3,15,TRBD2,TRBJ2-1,CASSVQRGDYNEQFF,TGTGCCAGCAGCGTCCAGCGGGGTGATTACAATGAGCAGTTCTTC
.,TRBV5-1,15,.,TRBJ2-5,CASTLRGAPQETQYF,TGCGCCAGTACTCTAAGGGGCGCGCCTCAAGAGACCCAGTACTTC
.,TRBV5-6,13,.,TRBJ1-6,CASRLHRARPLHF,TGTGCCAGCAGGCTCCACAGGGCGAGACCCCTCCACTTT
.,TRBV5-1,15,TRBD2,TRBJ2-1,CASSLGLAGKNEQFF,TGCGCCAGCAGCTTGGGTCTAGCGGGGAAGAATGAGCAGTTCTTC
.,TRBV4-1,16,TRBD1,TRBJ1-1,CASSQRVTGRNTEAFF,TGCGCCAGCAGCCAGCGCGTGACAGGGAGAAACACTGAAGCTTTCTTT
once,TRBV5-1,14,.,TRBJ2-3,CASSLGQSTDTQYF,TGCGCCAGCAGCTTGGGACAGAGCACAGATACGCAGTATTTT
.,TRBV5-1,14,.,TRBJ2-2,CASSYNINTGELFF,TGCGCCAGCAGCTACAACATCAACACCGGGGAGCTGTTTTTT
.,TRBV7-7,13,TRBD1,TRBJ1-1,CASSPGQGSEAFF,TGTGCCAGCAGCCCGGGACAGGGATCTGAAGCTTTCTTT
once,TRBV18,14,.,TRBJ2-7,CASSRGLVDGEQYF,TGTGCCAGCTCACGGGGACTTGTAGATGGCGAGCAGTACTTC
.,TRBV6-5,15,.,TRBJ1-6,CASSRATGTNSPLHF,TGTGCCAGCTCTAGGGCAACAGGGACTAATTCACCCCTCCACTTT
.,TRBV20-1,12,.,TRBJ1-1,CSASNGPTEAFF,TGCAGTGCTAGTAACGGTCCCACTGAAGCTTTCTTT
once,TRBV7-2,12,TRBD1,TRBJ1-2,CASSEGQGTYTF,TGTGCCAGCAGCGAGGGACAGGGGACCTACACCTTC
.,TRBV7-9,11,.,TRBJ1-2,CASSPTGGYTF,TGTGCCAGCAGCCCGACGGGTGGCTACACCTTC
.,TRBV7-9,15,.,TRBJ1-5,CASRPGNLGNQPQHF,TGTGCCAGCAGGCCAGGGAATTTGGGGAATCAGCCCCAGCATTTT
.,TRBV11-2,16,TRBD2,TRBJ2-2,CASRGLAGGLAGELFF,TGTGCCAGCAGGGGACTAGCGGGAGGTTTGGCCGGGGAGCTGTTTTTT
.,TRBV7-8,14,TRBD1,TRBJ2-7,CASSLQDRFYEQYF,TGTGCCAGCAGCTTACAGGACAGGTTCTACGAGCAGTACTTC
.,TRBV28,17,TRBD2,TRBJ2-1,CASSPTSPLSSYNEQFF,TGTGCCAGCAGTCCGACTAGCCCGCTTAGCTCCTACAATGAGCAGTTCTTC
.,TRBV24-1,14,.,TRBJ2-5,CATSDPQGGETQYF,TGTGCCACCAGTGATCCCCAAGGCGGAGAGACCCAGTACTTC
.,TRBV5-4,14,TRBD1,TRBJ2-7,CASSFPGQSYEQYF,TGTGCCAGCAGCTTTCCGGGACAGAGCTACGAGCAGTACTTC
once,TRBV7-3,15,TRBD1,TRBJ2-5,CASSLDRGPQETQYF,TGTGCCAGCAGCTTAGACAGGGGGCCGCAAGAGACCCAGTACTTC
.,TRBV29-1,14,.,TRBJ2-5,CSALLQGSQETQYF,TGCAGCGCCCTCCTCCAGGGGTCCCAAGAGACCCAGTACTTC
.,TRBV5-8,16,TRBD2,TRBJ2-7,CASSSRRTSSSYEQYF,TGTGCCAGCAGCTCTCGCCGGACTAGCAGCTCCTACGAGCAGTACTTC
once,TRBV19,14,TRBD2,TRBJ2-1,CASSIPAQREGRFF,TGTGCCAGTAGTATTCCCGCCCAGCGGGAGGGCCGGTTCTTC
.,TRBV2,11,.,TRBJ2-2,CASTLAGELFF,TGTGCCAGCACCCTAGCCGGGGAGCTGTTTTTT
.,TRBV5-1,15,.,TRBJ1-1,CASSPGGWLNTEAFF,TGCGCCAGCAGCCCTGGCGGGTGGTTGAACACTGAAGCTTTCTTT
.,TRBV27,18,.,TRBJ1-6,CASSRIRQASSYNSPLHF,TGTGCCAGCAGCCGGATCCGACAGGCGAGCTCCTATAATTCACCCCTCCACTTT
.,TRBV12-3/TRBV12-4,13,TRBD1,TRBJ1-2,CASSWTGLNGYTF,TGTGCCAGCAGTTGGACAGGGCTGAATGGCTACACCTTC
.,TRBV5-1,15,TRBD1,TRBJ1-5,CASSPGTGVNQPQHF,TGCGCCAGCAGCCCCGGGACAGGCGTAAATCAGCCCCAGCATTTT
.,TRBV3-1/TRBV3-2,18,TRBD1,TRBJ2-6,CASSQPFTGGSGANVLTF,TGTGCCAGCAGCCAACCATTCACAGGGGGCTCTGGGGCCAACGTCCTGACTTTC
.,TRBV12-3/TRBV12-4,13,.,TRBJ1-1,CASTEGLGTEAFF,TGTGCCAGCACGGAGGGTTTGGGCACTGAAGCTTTCTTT
.,TRBV10-3,15,TRBD2,TRBJ2-5,CAISLAGGIQETQYF,TGTGCCATCAGTTTAGCGGGAGGGATCCAAGAGACCCAGTACTTC
.,TRBV6-4,15,.,TRBJ1-5,CASSDSWKGGQPQHF,TGTGCCAGCAGTGACTCTTGGAAGGGGGGGCAGCCCCAGCATTTT